This TCR beta chain emerged from a study of identical twins. General study points: Excess sharing between twins was weaker in beta out-of-frame sequences. Models underestimated how often monozygotic twins shared out-of-frame TCR alpha.

Template switching (which added a universal primer site) was used, and cDNA carried unique molecular identifiers. In TCRdb, the 5' RACE reads were re-called with MiXCR into one record per CDR3 protein. The sample lists roughly 1,500,000 distinct CDR3 sequences; under 35% were seen once. About this clonotype itself: As yet, its antigen is unknown.

V dropped 3 bases and J dropped 6 bases, with 15 bases sitting between them. CDR1 and CDR2 from the germline V gene are KGHSH and LQKENI. CDR3 length equals 15 residues. The origin of this receptor is a newborn girl in good health. The sample consisted of cord blood. This chain links TRBV18 with TRBJ2-1, with D possibly TRBD2 on 6 matching bases. The CDR3 loop is CASSPGAGRPNEQFF. The CDR3 nucleotides read TGTGCCAGCTCACCTGGAGCGGGCCGACCCAATGAGCAGTTCTTC.